One and the same sample provided the 5 T cell receptor beta chains below, sequenced in a study of HIV-infected patients and healthy controls. TCRdb reprocessed the 5' RACE reads via MiXCR and lists one record per CDR3 protein. The sample yields about 67,000 distinct CDR3 sequences, 15% to 20% seen once. The sequenced sample was CD4+ T cells from blood. The receptor set was obtained from a human donor in good health.

The V call is TRBV12-3 or TRBV12-4, the J call TRBJ1-2; TRBD1 matches at 7 bases. This CDR3 contains 13 residues. The ends lost 8 bases at V and 8 bases at J; junction bases unmatched: 11. The DNA for the CDR3 is TGTGCCAGCTCCCTGGAGGGGGCAGGAGGCTACACCTTC. This translates into CASSLEGAGGYTF.

The chain couples TRBV5-4 to TRBJ2-1; D is perhaps TRBD2 (5 bases). V shed 0 bases and J shed 4 bases, with 8 bases lying between them. CDR1 and CDR2 from the germline V gene are SGHNT and YYREEE (reference sequence). This CDR3 has 14 residues. CDR3 DNA: TGTGCCAGCAGCTTGGTAGCGCGATACAATGAGCAGTTCTTC. Its protein product is CASSLVARYNEQFF.

This clonotype was seen repeatedly, ten times or more. The chain joins TRBV20-1 to TRBJ1-2, with a tentative D call TRBD1 (6 bases). This CDR3 comprises 13 residues. V was trimmed by 3 bases and J by 5 bases, leaving 13 bases between them. The V gene's germline CDR1 is DFQATT and CDR2 SNEGSKA (reference sequence). The CDR3 reads CSARSIQGYGYTF. Here the CDR3 DNA reads TGCAGTGCTAGGTCGATTCAGGGGTATGGCTACACCTTC.

This chain links TRBV19 with TRBJ1-4; 10 positions match TRBD1. With V trimmed by 9 bases and J by 4 bases, 8 bases remained unmatched. Germline CDR1 is LNHDA and CDR2 is SQIVND (reference sequence). This CDR3 is built from 15 residues. CDR3 sequence: CASTGTGASNEKLFF. Here the CDR3 DNA reads TGTGCCAGCACCGGGACAGGGGCCAGTAATGAAAAACTGTTTTTT.

The CDR3 DNA reads TGTGCCAGCTCAACACTCCAGGGGGCTAGGAACACTGAAGCTTTCTTT. Translating gives CASSTLQGARNTEAFF. This chain uses TRBV18 with TRBJ1-1; TRBD1 agrees at 8 bases. The CDR3 has 16 residues. J was trimmed by 1 base and V by 5 bases; bases with no gene match: 9. CDR1 is KGHSH, CDR2 LQKENI, per germline.